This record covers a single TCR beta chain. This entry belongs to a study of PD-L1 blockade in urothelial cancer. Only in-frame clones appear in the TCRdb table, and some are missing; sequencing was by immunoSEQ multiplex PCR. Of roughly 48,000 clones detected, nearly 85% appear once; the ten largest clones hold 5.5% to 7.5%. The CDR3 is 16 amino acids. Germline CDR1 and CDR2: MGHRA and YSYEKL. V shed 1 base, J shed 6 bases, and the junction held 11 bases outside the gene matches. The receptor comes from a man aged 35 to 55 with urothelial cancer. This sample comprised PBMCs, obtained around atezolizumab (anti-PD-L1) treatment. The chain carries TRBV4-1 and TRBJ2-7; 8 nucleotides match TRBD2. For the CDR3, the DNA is TGCGCCAGCAGCCAAGTCGCTTTAGCGGGAATCCGCGAGCAGTACTTC. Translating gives CASSQVALAGIREQYF.